This T cell receptor (beta chain) was captured in a study of cytotoxic CD8 clonotypes in ibrutinib-treated CLL. As for the study in general: The cohort had ten to eleven relapsed/refractory and around 15 treatment-naive patients, 17 to 18 IGHV unmutated. Findings and limits, study-wide: A rise in clonality was seen at ibrutinib response, and a fall back toward baseline was seen at progression.

Using immunoSEQ multiplex PCR, the repertoire was profiled, and TCRdb retains in-frame clones only, with some absent. This sample has 200,000 to 250,000 clones, with just under 80% found just once. On this clone: What it binds is unknown.

There are 14 residues in the CDR3. From germline, CDR1 is SNHLY and CDR2 FYNNEI. J lost 0 bases, V lost 8 bases, and 0 bases had no gene match. The genes are TRBV2 and TRBJ2-2; 10 bases are shared with TRBD1. This sequence originates from a human donor with chronic lymphocytic leukemia. The input for sequencing was PBMCs, taken after 12 months of ibrutinib treatment. The CDR3: CASGQGANTGELFF. As DNA, the CDR3 is TGTGCCAGCGGACAGGGGGCGAACACCGGGGAGCTGTTTTTT.